Below, one TCR beta chain is given with its context. This sample is drawn from a study of blood T cell repertoires in COVID-19. The data were produced by immunoSEQ multiplex PCR, yet TCRdb's version contains in-frame clones alone and is incomplete. This sample has approximately 260,000 clones; 85% to 90% occur once, and the top ten carry over 3.5%. The CDR3 loop spans 17 amino acids. Trimming cost V 4 bases and J 5 bases; bases outside gene matches: 9. CDR1 and CDR2 (germline): LGHDT, YNNKEL (reference sequence). The chain has TRBV3-1 (or the pseudogene TRBV3-2) and TRBJ1-3; TRBD1 agrees at 12 bases. Material: peripheral blood. This receptor was taken from a middle-aged woman with acute or convalescent COVID-19. The CDR3 nucleotides are TGTGCCAGCAGCCGATCCGGGACAGGGGGCGGCAGAAACACCATATATTTT. This codes for CASSRSGTGGGRNTIYF.